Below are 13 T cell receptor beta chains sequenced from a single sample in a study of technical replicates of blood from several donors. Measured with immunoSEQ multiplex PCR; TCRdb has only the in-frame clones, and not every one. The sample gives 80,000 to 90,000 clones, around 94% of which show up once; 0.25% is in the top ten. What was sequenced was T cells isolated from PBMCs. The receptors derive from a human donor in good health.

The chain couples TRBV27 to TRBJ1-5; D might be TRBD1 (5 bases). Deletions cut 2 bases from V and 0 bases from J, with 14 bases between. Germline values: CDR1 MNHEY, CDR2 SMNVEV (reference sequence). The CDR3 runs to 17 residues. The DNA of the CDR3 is TGTGCCAGCAGTTTAAAGCAGGGCCCTTATAGCAATCAGCCCCAGCATTTT. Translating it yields CASSLKQGPYSNQPQHF.

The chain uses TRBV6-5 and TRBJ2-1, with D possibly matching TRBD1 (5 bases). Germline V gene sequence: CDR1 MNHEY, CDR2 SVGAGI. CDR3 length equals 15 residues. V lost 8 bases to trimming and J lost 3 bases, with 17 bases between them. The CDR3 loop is CASSLMGQVYNEQFF. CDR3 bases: TGTGCCAGCTCCTTAATGGGGCAGGTCTACAATGAGCAGTTCTTC.

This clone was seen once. CDR3 bases: TGTGCCAGCAGTTCCCGAATGTTGGGGCCAGATACGCAGTATTTT. Encoded protein: CASSSRMLGPDTQYF. The chain is built from TRBV6-5 and TRBJ2-3; D possibly corresponds to TRBD1 (5 bases). The CDR3 is 15 residues long. The germline V gene encodes CDR1 MNHEY and CDR2 SVGAGI. V lost 4 bases, J lost 4 bases, and 15 bases lay in between.

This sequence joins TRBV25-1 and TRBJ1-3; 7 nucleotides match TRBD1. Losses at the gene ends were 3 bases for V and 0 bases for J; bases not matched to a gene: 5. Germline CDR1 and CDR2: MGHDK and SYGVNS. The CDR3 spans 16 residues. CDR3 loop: CASSDRTGTSGNTIYF. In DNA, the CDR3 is TGTGCCAGCAGTGATAGGACAGGTACCTCTGGAAACACCATATATTTT.

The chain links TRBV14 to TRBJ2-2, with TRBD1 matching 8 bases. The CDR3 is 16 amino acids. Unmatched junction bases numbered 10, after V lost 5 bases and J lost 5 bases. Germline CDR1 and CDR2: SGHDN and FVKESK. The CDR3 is CASSKPIGDRTGELFF. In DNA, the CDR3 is TGTGCCAGCAGCAAGCCGATAGGGGACAGGACCGGGGAGCTGTTTTTT.

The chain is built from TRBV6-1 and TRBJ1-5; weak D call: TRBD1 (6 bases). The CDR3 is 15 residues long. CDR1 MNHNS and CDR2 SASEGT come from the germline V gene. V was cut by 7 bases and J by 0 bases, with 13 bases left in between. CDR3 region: CASIKTGLSNQPQHF. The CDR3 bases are TGTGCCAGCATAAAGACAGGTCTTAGCAATCAGCCCCAGCATTTT.

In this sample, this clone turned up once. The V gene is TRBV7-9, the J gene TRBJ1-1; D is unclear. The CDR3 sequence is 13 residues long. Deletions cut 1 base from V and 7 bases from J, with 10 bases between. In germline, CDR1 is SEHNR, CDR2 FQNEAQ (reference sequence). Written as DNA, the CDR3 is TGTGCCAGCAGCTTAGAGGGAGGCAATGAAGCTTTCTTT. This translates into CASSLEGGNEAFF.

The CDR3 DNA is TGTGCCAGCGGCCCCGGGACTAGCGGCCACAATGAGCAGTTCTTC. Its protein product is CASGPGTSGHNEQFF. The chain employs TRBV11-3 and TRBJ2-1; the match to TRBD2 covers 11 bases. From germline, CDR1 is SGHNT and CDR2 YENEEA. This CDR3 is built from 15 residues. Unmatched junction bases numbered 8, after V lost 8 bases and J lost 5 bases.

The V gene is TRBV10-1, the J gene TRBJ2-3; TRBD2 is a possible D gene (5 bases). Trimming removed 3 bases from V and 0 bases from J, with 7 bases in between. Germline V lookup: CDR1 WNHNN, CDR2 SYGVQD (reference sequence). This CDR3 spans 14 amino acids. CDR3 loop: CASSDRRSTDTQYF. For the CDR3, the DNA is TGCGCCAGCAGTGACAGGAGGAGCACAGATACGCAGTATTTT.

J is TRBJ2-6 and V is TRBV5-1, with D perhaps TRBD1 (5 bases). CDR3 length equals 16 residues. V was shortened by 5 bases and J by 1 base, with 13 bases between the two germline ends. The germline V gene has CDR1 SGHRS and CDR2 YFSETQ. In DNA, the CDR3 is TGCGCCAGCAGTGCCAGGGCCGATTCTGGGGCCAACGTCCTGACTTTC. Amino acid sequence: CASSARADSGANVLTF.

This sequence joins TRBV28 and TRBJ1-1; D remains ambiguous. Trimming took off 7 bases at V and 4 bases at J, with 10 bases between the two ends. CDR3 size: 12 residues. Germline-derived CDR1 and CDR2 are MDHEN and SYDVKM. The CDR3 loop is CASNRVGTEAFF. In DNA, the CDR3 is TGTGCCAGCAATCGGGTAGGCACTGAAGCTTTCTTT.

CDR3 nucleotides: TGTGCCAGCAGTCCCGGCAGGGCCAGCGCGAATCAGCCCCAGCATTTT. This gives the protein CASSPGRASANQPQHF. V gene TRBV28 combines with J gene TRBJ1-5; possibly TRBD1 for D (5 bases). V lost 5 bases and J lost 4, with 18 bases in between. The CDR3 is 16 residues long. From germline, CDR1 is MDHEN and CDR2 SYDVKM.

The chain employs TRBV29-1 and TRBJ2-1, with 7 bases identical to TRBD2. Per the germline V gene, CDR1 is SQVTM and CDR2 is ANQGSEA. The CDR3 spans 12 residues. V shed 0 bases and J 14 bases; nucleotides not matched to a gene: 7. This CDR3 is CSVEDAGVGEFF. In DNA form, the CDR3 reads TGCAGCGTTGAAGATGCGGGGGTGGGAGAGTTCTTC.